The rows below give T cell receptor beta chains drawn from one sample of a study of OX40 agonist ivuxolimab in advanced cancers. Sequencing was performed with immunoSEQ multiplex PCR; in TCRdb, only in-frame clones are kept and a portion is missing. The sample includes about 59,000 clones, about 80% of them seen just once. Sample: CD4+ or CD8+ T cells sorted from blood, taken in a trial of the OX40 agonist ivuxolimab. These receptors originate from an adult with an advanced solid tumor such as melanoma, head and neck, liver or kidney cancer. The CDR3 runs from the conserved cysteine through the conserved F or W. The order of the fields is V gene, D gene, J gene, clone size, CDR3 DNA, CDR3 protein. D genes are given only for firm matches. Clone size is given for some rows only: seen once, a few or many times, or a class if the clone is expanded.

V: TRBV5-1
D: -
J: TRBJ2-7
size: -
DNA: TGCGCCAGCAGCTTGGGGACAGCATCCTACGAGCAGTACTTC
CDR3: CASSLGTASYEQYF

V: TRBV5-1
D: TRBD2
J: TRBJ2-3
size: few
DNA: TGCGCCAGCACCTATGCTCCAGCGGGGAACACAGATACGCAGTATTTT
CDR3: CASTYAPAGNTDTQYF

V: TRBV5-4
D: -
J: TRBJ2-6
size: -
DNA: TGTGCCAGCAGCTTGGGTCAATTCTCTGGGGCCAACGTCCTGACTTTC
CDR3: CASSLGQFSGANVLTF

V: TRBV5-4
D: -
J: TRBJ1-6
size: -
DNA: TGTGCCAGCAGTCGGGACGGGGGGGCGAGCTCCTATAATTCACCCCTCCACTTT
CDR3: CASSRDGGASSYNSPLHF

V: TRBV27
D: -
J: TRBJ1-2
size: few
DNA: TGTGCCAGCAGTTCCCTGGACGGTTATGGCTACACCTTC
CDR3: CASSSLDGYGYTF

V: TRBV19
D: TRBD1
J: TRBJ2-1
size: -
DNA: TGTGCCAGTAGTCAGCCGGGACAGGGGACGAATGAGCAGTTCTTC
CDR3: CASSQPGQGTNEQFF

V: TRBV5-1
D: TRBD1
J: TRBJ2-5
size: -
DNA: TGCGCCAGCAGCCAGACGGGACAGGGCTTGGAGACCCAGTACTTC
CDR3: CASSQTGQGLETQYF

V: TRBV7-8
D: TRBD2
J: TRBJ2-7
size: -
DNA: TGTGCCAGCAGCTTAGCACCCCCGGGACTAGCGGCAGGCTACGAGCAGTACTTC
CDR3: CASSLAPPGLAAGYEQYF

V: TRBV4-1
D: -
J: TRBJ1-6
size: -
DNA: TGCGCCAGCAGCCAAGAACGGCCCGACGCCCTCCACTTT
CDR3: CASSQERPDALHF

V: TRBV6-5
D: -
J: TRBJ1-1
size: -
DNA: TGTGCCAGCAGTCCCCCGGGGGCCATGAACACTGAAGCTTTCTTT
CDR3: CASSPPGAMNTEAFF

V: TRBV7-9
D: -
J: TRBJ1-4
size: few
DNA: TGTGCCAGCAGCTTACAAGCAAAACTGTTTTTT
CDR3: CASSLQAKLFF

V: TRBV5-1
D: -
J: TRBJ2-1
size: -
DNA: TGCGCCAGCAGCTTGGCCGTGCTGTCAACCCACCTACTCTACAATGAGCAGTTCTTC
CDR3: CASSLAVLSTHLLYNEQFF

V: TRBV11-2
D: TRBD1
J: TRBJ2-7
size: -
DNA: TGTGCCAGCAGCTTGGGGACAGGGCTTCTTTACGAGCAGTACTTC
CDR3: CASSLGTGLLYEQYF

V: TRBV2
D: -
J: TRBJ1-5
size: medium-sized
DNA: TGTGCCAGCAATGAGGCCAATCAGCCCCAGCATTTT
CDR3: CASNEANQPQHF

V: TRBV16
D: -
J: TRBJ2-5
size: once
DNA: TGTGCCAGCAGCCAATCCCTACACCAAGAGACCCAGTACTTC
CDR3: CASSQSLHQETQYF

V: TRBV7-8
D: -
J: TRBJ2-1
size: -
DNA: TGTGCCAGCAGCTTAGGGTTGTTACGGGGACGGAGCTCCTACAATGAGCAGTTCTTC
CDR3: CASSLGLLRGRSSYNEQFF